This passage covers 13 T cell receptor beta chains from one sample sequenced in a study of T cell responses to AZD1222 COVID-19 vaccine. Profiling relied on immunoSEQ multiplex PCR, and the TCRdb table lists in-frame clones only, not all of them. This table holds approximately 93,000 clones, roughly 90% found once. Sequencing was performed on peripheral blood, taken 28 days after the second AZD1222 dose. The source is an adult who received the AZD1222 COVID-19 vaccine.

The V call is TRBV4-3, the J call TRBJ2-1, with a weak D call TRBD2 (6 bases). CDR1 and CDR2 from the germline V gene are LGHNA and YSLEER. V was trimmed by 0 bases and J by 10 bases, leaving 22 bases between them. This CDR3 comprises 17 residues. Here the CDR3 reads CASSQDSTRGIAYEQFF. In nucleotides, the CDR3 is TGCGCCAGCAGCCAAGATTCGACGCGGGGAATTGCATACGAGCAGTTCTTC.

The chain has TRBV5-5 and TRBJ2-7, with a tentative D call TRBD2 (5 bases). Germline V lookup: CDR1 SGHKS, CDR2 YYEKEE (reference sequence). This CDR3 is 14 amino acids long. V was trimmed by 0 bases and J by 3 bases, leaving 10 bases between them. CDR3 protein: CASSLGLKLYEQYF. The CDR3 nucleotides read TGTGCCAGCAGCTTGGGACTAAAGCTCTACGAGCAGTACTTC.

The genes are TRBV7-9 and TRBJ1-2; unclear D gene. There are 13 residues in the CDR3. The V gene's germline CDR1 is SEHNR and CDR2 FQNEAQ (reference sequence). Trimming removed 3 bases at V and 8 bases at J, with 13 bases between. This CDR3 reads CASSFMQTDGYTF. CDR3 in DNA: TGTGCCAGCAGCTTCATGCAGACCGACGGCTACACCTTC. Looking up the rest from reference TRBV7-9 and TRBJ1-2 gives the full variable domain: DTGVSQNPRHKITKRGQNVTFRCDPISEHNRLYWYRQTLGQGPEFLTYFQNEAQLEKSRLLSDRFSAERPKGSFSTLEIQRTEQGDSAMYLCASSFMQTDGYTFGSGTRLTVV.

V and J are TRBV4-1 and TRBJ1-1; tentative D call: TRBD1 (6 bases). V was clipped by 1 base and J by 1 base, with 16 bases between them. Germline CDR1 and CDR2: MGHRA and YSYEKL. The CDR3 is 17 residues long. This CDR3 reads CASSQADWVDRNTEAFF. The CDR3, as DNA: TGCGCCAGCAGCCAAGCCGATTGGGTGGACAGGAACACTGAAGCTTTCTTT.

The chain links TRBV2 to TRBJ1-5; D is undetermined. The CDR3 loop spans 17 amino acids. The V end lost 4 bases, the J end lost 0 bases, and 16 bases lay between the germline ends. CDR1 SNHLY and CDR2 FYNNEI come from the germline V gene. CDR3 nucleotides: TGTGCCAGCAGTGTCCCTCCTGGGGTACCTAGCAATCAGCCCCAGCATTTT. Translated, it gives CASSVPPGVPSNQPQHF.

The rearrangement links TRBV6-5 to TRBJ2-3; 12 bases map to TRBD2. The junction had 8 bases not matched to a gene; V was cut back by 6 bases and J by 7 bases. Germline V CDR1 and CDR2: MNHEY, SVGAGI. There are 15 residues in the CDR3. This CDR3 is CASRPSGGAPNTQYF. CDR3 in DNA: TGTGCCAGCAGACCTAGCGGGGGGGCCCCAAATACGCAGTATTTT.

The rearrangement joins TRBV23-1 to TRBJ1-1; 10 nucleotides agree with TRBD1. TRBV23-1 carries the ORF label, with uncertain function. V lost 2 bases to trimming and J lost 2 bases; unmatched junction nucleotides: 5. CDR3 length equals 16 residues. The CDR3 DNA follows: TGCGCCAGCAGTCAAATGCCGACAGGGGGCAACACTGAAGCTTTCTTT. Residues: CASSQMPTGGNTEAFF.

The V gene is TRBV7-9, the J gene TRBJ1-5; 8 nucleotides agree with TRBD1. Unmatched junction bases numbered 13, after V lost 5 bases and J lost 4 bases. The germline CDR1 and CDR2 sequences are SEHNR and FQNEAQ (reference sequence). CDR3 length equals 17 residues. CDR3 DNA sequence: TGTGCCAGCAGCCAATCCCGGACAGGGATAAGGAATCAGCCCCAGCATTTT. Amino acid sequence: CASSQSRTGIRNQPQHF.

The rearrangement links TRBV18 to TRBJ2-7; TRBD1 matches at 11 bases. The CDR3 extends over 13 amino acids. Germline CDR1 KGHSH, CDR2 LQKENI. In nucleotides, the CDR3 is TGTGCCAGCTCACCACACCGGGACAGGGGGATTTTGGTC. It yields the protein CASSPHRDRGILV.

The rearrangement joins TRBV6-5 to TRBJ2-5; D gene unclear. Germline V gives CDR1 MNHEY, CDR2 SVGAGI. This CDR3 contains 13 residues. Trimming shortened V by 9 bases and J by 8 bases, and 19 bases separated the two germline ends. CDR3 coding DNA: TGTGCCAGTACTGACTCCTACCGCAATACCCAGTACTTC. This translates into CASTDSYRNTQYF.

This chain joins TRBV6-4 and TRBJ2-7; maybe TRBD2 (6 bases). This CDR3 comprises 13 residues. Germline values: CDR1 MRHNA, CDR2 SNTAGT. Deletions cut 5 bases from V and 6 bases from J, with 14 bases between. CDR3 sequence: CASSKEGGSEQYF. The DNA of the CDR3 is TGTGCCAGCAGTAAGGAGGGAGGTAGCGAGCAGTACTTC.

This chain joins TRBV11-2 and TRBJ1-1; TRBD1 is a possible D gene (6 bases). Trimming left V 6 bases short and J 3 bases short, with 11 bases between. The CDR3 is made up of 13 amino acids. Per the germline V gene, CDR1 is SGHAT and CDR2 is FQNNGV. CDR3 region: CASRGALYTEAFF. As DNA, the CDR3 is TGTGCCAGCAGGGGGGCCTTGTACACTGAAGCTTTCTTT.

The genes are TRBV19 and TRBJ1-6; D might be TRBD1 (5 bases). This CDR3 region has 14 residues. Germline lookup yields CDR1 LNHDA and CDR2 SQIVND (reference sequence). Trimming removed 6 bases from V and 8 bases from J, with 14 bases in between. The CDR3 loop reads CASRPTVLDSPLHF. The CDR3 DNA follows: TGTGCCAGTAGGCCGACAGTCCTGGATTCACCCCTCCACTTT.